The 10 T cell receptor beta chains given below trace back to one sample, sequenced in a study of shared clonotypes between healthy human individuals. Using immunoSEQ multiplex PCR, the repertoire was profiled, and TCRdb retains in-frame clones only, with some absent. The sample consists of some 1,600,000 clones, approximately 98% of them appearing once. The source material was naive CD4+ T cells sorted from blood. Described subset: CD45RA+ positively selected. All receptors come from a young man in good health.

The chain employs TRBV18 and TRBJ1-5; possibly TRBD1 for D (6 bases). Trimming took off 3 bases at V and 2 bases at J, with 17 bases between the two ends. The CDR3 spans 17 residues. Looked up from germline, CDR1 is KGHSH and CDR2 is LQKENI. For the CDR3, the DNA is TGTGCCAGCTCACCGAAGGGGAGGGGGGCAGGCAATCAGCCCCAGCATTTT. Its translation is CASSPKGRGAGNQPQHF.

The chain has TRBV27 and TRBJ2-7; D unclear. V shed 8 bases and J shed 2 bases, with 16 bases lying between them. Germline assignment: CDR1 MNHEY and CDR2 SMNVEV (reference sequence). This CDR3 is built from 14 residues. The chain's CDR3 is CASGFCPTPYEQYF. For the CDR3, the DNA is TGTGCCAGCGGATTTTGCCCGACCCCCTACGAGCAGTACTTC.

The count of this clone is one. The chain combines TRBV27 with TRBJ1-3, with unresolved D. Germline CDR1 reads MNHEY; CDR2 reads SMNVEV (reference sequence). The CDR3 spans 13 residues. V was cut by 6 bases and J by 0 bases, with 6 bases left in between. The CDR3 bases are TGTGCCAGCAGGCGGCACTCTGGAAACACCATATATTTT. Protein product: CASRRHSGNTIYF.

This CDR3 reads CASRAISYNEQFF. CDR3 nucleotide sequence: TGTGCCAGTCGAGCCATCTCCTACAATGAGCAGTTCTTC. The V call is TRBV19, the J call TRBJ2-1; D gene ambiguous. CDR1 and CDR2 from the germline V gene are LNHDA and SQIVND (reference sequence). Trimming stripped 8 bases from V and 0 bases from J, with 8 bases between. The CDR3 is made up of 13 amino acids.

The chain has TRBV2 and TRBJ1-1; D gene unclear. The germline V and J ends were trimmed by 4 bases and 4 bases, with 10 bases remaining between them. The CDR3 is 13 amino acids. Germline loops: CDR1 SNHLY, CDR2 FYNNEI. The CDR3 is CASSVGRSTEAFF. As DNA, the CDR3 is TGTGCCAGCAGTGTAGGACGGAGCACTGAAGCTTTCTTT. Filled out from reference TRBV2 and TRBJ1-1, the complete variable domain reads EPEVTQTPSHQVTQMGQEVILRCVPISNHLYFYWYRQILGQKVEFLVSFYNNEISEKSEIFDDQFSVERPDGSNFTLKIRSTKLEDSAMYFCASSVGRSTEAFFGQGTRLTVV.

This chain uses TRBV27 with TRBJ2-3; 8 bases match TRBD1. The CDR3 length is 16 residues. Germline CDR1 MNHEY, CDR2 SMNVEV (reference sequence). V shed 5 bases and J 3 bases; nucleotides not matched to a gene: 10. The CDR3 nucleotides are TGTGCCAGCAGTCTTCGACGGACAGGGACGACAGATACGCAGTATTTT. Protein: CASSLRRTGTTDTQYF.

This rearrangement joins TRBV18 to TRBJ2-1, with 12 bases aligning to TRBD2. Trimming took 3 bases from V and 6 from J; bases not matched to a gene: 9. Germline V CDR1 and CDR2: KGHSH, LQKENI. The CDR3 is made up of 17 amino acids. CDR3 nucleotides: TGTGCCAGCTCACCGGCTAGCGGGAGGGCCATTGGCAATGAGCAGTTCTTC. It translates to CASSPASGRAIGNEQFF.

V is TRBV5-1 and J is TRBJ2-1; D is undetermined. In germline, CDR1 is SGHRS, CDR2 YFSETQ. The CDR3 loop spans 15 amino acids. With 0 bases removed from V and 2 bases from J, the gap between germline ends came to 9 bases. CDR3 in DNA: TGCGCCAGCAGCTTGGTCAGTAACCCCTACAATGAGCAGTTCTTC. Its protein is CASSLVSNPYNEQFF.

The chain links TRBV7-9 to TRBJ2-1; the D gene is possibly TRBD2 (6 bases). The V end was cut by 5 bases, the J end by 10 bases, with 15 bases between. Per the germline V gene, CDR1 is SEHNR and CDR2 is FQNEAQ (reference sequence). The CDR3 extends over 13 amino acids. The CDR3 sequence is CASSLDAAGEQFF. The CDR3 DNA sequence: TGTGCCAGCAGCCTAGACGCGGCGGGGGAGCAGTTCTTC.

CDR3 sequence reads: CASSLASPAKQYF. The CDR3 bases are TGTGCCAGCAGCTTGGCTTCACCCGCCAAGCAGTACTTC. The rearrangement joins TRBV5-4 to TRBJ2-7, with D hard to call. The germline V and J ends were trimmed by 0 bases and 8 bases, with 12 bases remaining between them. Germline V gives CDR1 SGHNT, CDR2 YYREEE (reference sequence). CDR3 length: 13 residues. Full variable domain (outside the CDR3, taken from reference TRBV5-4 and TRBJ2-7): ETGVTQSPTHLIKTRGQQVTLRCSSQSGHNTVSWYQQALGQGPQFIFQYYREEENGRGNFPPRFSGLQFPNYSSELNVNALELDDSALYLCASSLASPAKQYFGPGTRLTVT.